The 31 T cell receptor beta chains below all came from one sample that was sequenced in a study of sequential checkpoint blockade in melanoma. Treatment reported: randomized to nivolumab then ipilimumab (arm A) or the reverse (arm B). The table came from immunoSEQ multiplex PCR; TCRdb's copy has only in-frame clones and leaves some out. The sample holds 15,000 to 20,000 clones; 72% are singletons and the top ten take about a fifth. The sample here was CD8+ T cells sorted from blood (inferred from file names), taken from a patient given nivolumab and ipilimumab in sequence. These receptors were obtained from a human donor with melanoma.

The rearrangement joins TRBV11-2 to TRBJ1-1, with D tentatively TRBD1 (6 bases). The CDR3 sequence is 15 residues long. V was cut by 4 bases and J by 3 bases, with 15 bases left in between. Germline loops: CDR1 SGHAT, CDR2 FQNNGV. This chain's CDR3 is CASSSRTQGYTEAFF. The CDR3 DNA follows: TGTGCCAGCAGCTCCCGGACTCAGGGGTACACTGAAGCTTTCTTT.

CDR3 nucleotides: TGTGCCAGCAGCCAAGGGGGAACGTTGGACGAGCAGTTCTTC. Translating it yields CASSQGGTLDEQFF. The chain recombines TRBV5-4 with TRBJ2-1; the D gene is possibly TRBD1 (6 bases). V was trimmed by 4 bases and J by 10 bases, leaving 18 bases between them. This CDR3 is 14 amino acids long. CDR1 is SGHNT, CDR2 YYREEE, per germline (reference sequence).

The CDR3 nucleotides read TGTGCTAGTGGTTTGCCAGGGACAGGGAGGAACTATGGCTACACCTTC. This gives the protein CASGLPGTGRNYGYTF. The chain recombines TRBV12-5 with TRBJ1-2; 9 bases map to TRBD1. The junction had 6 bases not matched to a gene; V was cut back by 2 bases and J by 2 bases. Per germline, CDR1 LGHNT and CDR2 FRNRAP. This CDR3 has 16 residues.

This sequence joins TRBV7-6 and TRBJ2-5; perhaps TRBD2 as D (5 bases). V gave up 6 bases and J gave up 5 bases, with 19 bases separating them. This CDR3 contains 15 residues. CDR1 and CDR2 (germline): SGHVS, FNYEAQ. The CDR3 DNA sequence: TGTGCCAGCAGATTCAGACTATGGACCCAGGAGACCCAGTACTTC. Translated, it gives CASRFRLWTQETQYF.

The chain employs TRBV5-4 and TRBJ1-2; D remains unclear. V gave up 2 bases and J gave up 4 bases, with 9 bases separating them. Germline-derived CDR1 and CDR2 are SGHNT and YYREEE (reference sequence). CDR3 length equals 13 residues. The CDR3 bases are TGTGCCAGCAGCTTCTTCCCCTCCTATGGCTACACCTTC. Residues: CASSFFPSYGYTF.

The chain joins TRBV28 to TRBJ2-7; 7 nucleotides agree with TRBD1. With V trimmed by 2 bases and J by 7 bases, 5 bases remained unmatched. Germline CDR1 MDHEN, CDR2 SYDVKM. The CDR3 extends over 13 amino acids. CDR3 residues: CASSLDAGGEQYF. The CDR3 DNA sequence: TGTGCCAGCAGTTTAGATGCAGGGGGAGAGCAGTACTTC.

CDR3 DNA: TGTGCCAGCAGCCCCCGTTTGAGCGGCTACGAGCAGTACTTC. Protein sequence: CASSPRLSGYEQYF. V and J are TRBV7-6 and TRBJ2-7; D possibly corresponds to TRBD2 (5 bases). Germline V gene sequence: CDR1 SGHVS, CDR2 FNYEAQ. V dropped 5 bases and J dropped 3 bases, with 14 bases sitting between them. This CDR3 has 14 amino acids.

The rearrangement uses TRBV6-1 and TRBJ2-7; 11 positions match TRBD2. Germline V lookup: CDR1 MNHNS, CDR2 SASEGT. The CDR3 loop spans 14 amino acids. V gave up 5 bases and J gave up 3 bases; unmatched junction bases: 3. CDR3 DNA sequence: TGTGCCAGCAGTCCGGGACTAGCGGACTACGAGCAGTACTTC. Translation gives CASSPGLADYEQYF.

The rearrangement links TRBV28 to TRBJ2-7; possible D gene TRBD2, 6 bases. In germline, CDR1 is MDHEN, CDR2 SYDVKM. Trimming left V 3 bases short and J 7 bases short, with 13 bases between. CDR3 length: 13 residues. As DNA, the CDR3 is TGTGCCAGCAGTTTCTCGGGAGAAAAAGAGCAGTACTTC. Translating gives CASSFSGEKEQYF.

This chain uses TRBV5-1 with TRBJ2-3; a weak D match, TRBD2 (6 bases). V lost 5 bases and J lost 4, with 14 bases in between. The CDR3 is 14 residues long. In germline, CDR1 is SGHRS, CDR2 YFSETQ. The CDR3 region has the DNA TGCGCCAGCAGGGCAACGGGAGACCCAGATACGCAGTATTTT. Its protein is CASRATGDPDTQYF.

The DNA for the CDR3 is TGTGCCAGCAGCGCGTCGGGGACTAGTAGAGCCGGGGAGCTGTTTTTT. Encoded protein: CASSASGTSRAGELFF. The rearrangement uses TRBV9 and TRBJ2-2; 8 bases agree with TRBD2. This CDR3 has 16 amino acids. Germline lookup yields CDR1 SGDLS and CDR2 YYNGEE. The J segment lost 6 bases and the V segment lost 3 bases, leaving 10 bases of the junction unmatched. Complete variable domain (other parts from reference TRBV9 and TRBJ2-2): DSGVTQTPKHLITATGQRVTLRCSPRSGDLSVYWYQQSLDQGLQFLIQYYNGEERAKGNILERFSAQQFPDLHSELNLSSLELGDSALYFCASSASGTSRAGELFFGEGSRLTVL.

This chain joins TRBV6-5 and TRBJ2-7; no reliable D call. The ends were cut back, 2 bases at V and 4 bases at J, with 9 bases in the middle. Germline V lookup: CDR1 MNHEY, CDR2 SVGAGI. This CDR3 spans 13 amino acids. The CDR3 protein is CASSYGTGYEQYF. For the CDR3, the DNA is TGTGCCAGCAGTTACGGCACGGGTTACGAGCAGTACTTC.

J is TRBJ1-5 and V is TRBV6-5; the D is unclear. This CDR3 is built from 15 residues. The ends were cut back, 6 bases at V and 3 bases at J, with 15 bases in the middle. CDR1 and CDR2 from the germline V gene are MNHEY and SVGAGI. CDR3 DNA: TGTGCCAGCAGCCAAATACACAATCCCAATCAGCCCCAGCATTTT. Translation gives CASSQIHNPNQPQHF.

The J gene is TRBJ2-5, the V gene TRBV7-8; 8 bases line up with TRBD2. The CDR3 is 16 residues long. After removal of 5 bases from V and 5 bases from J, the junction contained 13 bases not matched to a gene. The germline gives CDR1 SGHVS, CDR2 FQNEAQ. CDR3 protein: CASSHNVGGGMETQYF. The CDR3 coding sequence is TGTGCCAGCAGCCACAACGTTGGCGGGGGGATGGAGACCCAGTACTTC.

The V and J genes are TRBV6-5 and TRBJ2-1, with TRBD2 matching 9 bases. J lost 3 bases, V lost 5 bases, and 5 bases had no gene match. Germline V CDR1 and CDR2: MNHEY, SVGAGI. This CDR3 has 15 residues. The CDR3 region is CASSIAGDHYNEQFF. The CDR3 DNA reads as TGTGCCAGCAGTATAGCGGGAGATCACTACAATGAGCAGTTCTTC.

CDR3 in DNA: TGTGCCAGCAGCGTAGGTGGGGCGAACACTGAAGCTTTCTTT. Its translation: CASSVGGANTEAFF. V gene TRBV9 combines with J gene TRBJ1-1; TRBD1 might be the D (5 bases). V was clipped by 0 bases and J by 1 base, with 7 bases between them. CDR1 is SGDLS and CDR2 is YYNGEE in the germline V gene. CDR3 length equals 14 residues. Filled out from reference TRBV9 and TRBJ1-1, the complete variable domain reads DSGVTQTPKHLITATGQRVTLRCSPRSGDLSVYWYQQSLDQGLQFLIQYYNGEERAKGNILERFSAQQFPDLHSELNLSSLELGDSALYFCASSVGGANTEAFFGQGTRLTVV.

This clone came up once. The CDR3 region has the DNA TGCGCCAGCAGCGGCGGGGGGACAGTCTCCTACGAGCAGTACTTC. It translates to CASSGGGTVSYEQYF. The chain recombines TRBV5-1 with TRBJ2-7; perhaps TRBD2 as D (8 bases). V lost 4 bases and J lost 0, with 14 bases in between. CDR3 length: 15 residues. The germline V gene encodes CDR1 SGHRS and CDR2 YFSETQ.

The chain combines TRBV7-8 with TRBJ2-7, with 9 bases matching TRBD1. Germline loops: CDR1 SGHVS, CDR2 FQNEAQ. Losses at the gene ends were 3 bases for V and 3 bases for J; bases not matched to a gene: 6. The length of the CDR3 is 15 residues. CDR3 sequence: CASSLGTGFGYEQYF. In DNA form, the CDR3 reads TGTGCCAGCAGCTTGGGGACAGGGTTCGGCTACGAGCAGTACTTC. Using reference TRBV7-8 and TRBJ2-7 for the parts outside the CDR3, the full variable domain is GAGVSQSPRYKVAKRGQDVALRCDPISGHVSLFWYQQALGQGPEFLTYFQNEAQLDKSGLPSDRFFAERPEGSVSTLKIQRTQQEDSAVYLCASSLGTGFGYEQYFGPGTRLTVT.

V usage is TRBV7-9 and J usage is TRBJ2-7; TRBD1 agrees at 8 bases. Per germline, CDR1 SEHNR and CDR2 FQNEAQ (reference sequence). The CDR3 is 14 residues long. V gave up 6 bases and J gave up 1 base; unmatched junction bases: 5. The CDR3 sequence is CASRRQGPSYEQYF. The CDR3 DNA reads TGTGCCAGCAGGCGACAGGGGCCTTCCTACGAGCAGTACTTC.

J is TRBJ1-4 and V is TRBV7-9; D perhaps matches TRBD1 (5 bases). CDR3 length: 12 amino acids. V was shortened by 3 bases and J by 7 bases, with 6 bases between the two germline ends. Looked up from germline, CDR1 is SEHNR and CDR2 is FQNEAQ (reference sequence). As DNA, the CDR3 is TGTGCCAGCAGCTTGGGGGGTGAAAAACTGTTTTTT. Protein sequence: CASSLGGEKLFF.

In its sample, this clone was seen a few times. This chain joins TRBV7-9 and TRBJ2-7; no clear D. Germline V CDR1 and CDR2: SEHNR, FQNEAQ (reference sequence). V lost 5 bases, J lost 0 bases, and 14 bases lay in between. The CDR3 runs 15 residues. The CDR3 DNA sequence: TGTGCCAGCAGCCAAGCCGCTCCCACCTCCTACGAGCAGTACTTC. This encodes CASSQAAPTSYEQYF.

The chain uses TRBV7-8 and TRBJ1-2; 7 bases map to TRBD1. This CDR3 comprises 15 residues. V lost 6 bases to trimming and J lost 5 bases; unmatched junction nucleotides: 12. Germline V lookup: CDR1 SGHVS, CDR2 FQNEAQ. For the CDR3, the DNA is TGTGCCAGCAGTTCCGACAGGGCTGGGCTTTATGGCTACACCTTC. Amino acids: CASSSDRAGLYGYTF.

This chain uses TRBV7-9 with TRBJ2-7, with a tentative D call TRBD1 (6 bases). In germline, CDR1 is SEHNR, CDR2 FQNEAQ (reference sequence). The CDR3 length is 12 residues. Deletions cut 8 bases from V and 6 bases from J, with 14 bases between. This CDR3 is CASRLGAAEQYF. CDR3 in DNA: TGTGCCAGCCGCCTGGGGGCGGCCGAGCAGTACTTC.

By proportion, this clone is medium-sized. V gene TRBV6-1 combines with J gene TRBJ1-2, with D unclear. Germline CDR1 is MNHNS and CDR2 is SASEGT. The ends were cut back, 6 bases at V and 3 bases at J, with 11 bases in the middle. CDR3 length: 13 residues. The CDR3 DNA is TGTGCCAGCAGCGCCGAGGGTTACTATGGCTACACCTTC. It specifies CASSAEGYYGYTF.

The chain joins TRBV9 to TRBJ2-6, with 7 bases fitting TRBD1. V was clipped by 4 bases and J by 1 base; unmatched bases: 11. Germline V gene lookup returns CDR1 SGDLS and CDR2 YYNGEE. CDR3 length equals 18 residues. In DNA, the CDR3 is TGTGCCAGCAGCCCGACAGGATCGACAGGGTCTGGGGCCAACGTCCTGACTTTC. This sequence encodes CASSPTGSTGSGANVLTF.

The chain combines TRBV6-6 with TRBJ2-7; D is uncertain. Germline CDR1 and CDR2: MNHNY and SVGAGI (reference sequence). This CDR3 has 13 amino acids. The V end was cut by 6 bases, the J end by 4 bases, with 13 bases between. The DNA of the CDR3 is TGTGCCAGCAGGGGTGGGCGCGAATACGAGCAGTACTTC. Translating it yields CASRGGREYEQYF.

The J gene is TRBJ1-2, the V gene TRBV7-9; TRBD1 aligns across 10 bases. The length of the CDR3 is 18 residues. V lost 3 bases, J lost 4 bases, and 14 bases stayed unmatched. Germline CDR1 SEHNR, CDR2 FQNEAQ (reference sequence). The CDR3 loop reads CASSLAWYDRGLGYGYTF. In DNA, the CDR3 is TGTGCCAGCAGCTTGGCCTGGTATGACAGGGGGCTAGGCTATGGCTACACCTTC.

This clone was observed a few times. V usage is TRBV5-8 and J usage is TRBJ1-3; tentative D call: TRBD1 (6 bases). This CDR3 spans 15 amino acids. Trimming pared 5 bases from V and 1 base from J, leaving 13 bases between. The V gene's germline CDR1 is SGHTS and CDR2 YDEGEE. The CDR3 spells CASSRGQASGNTIYF. CDR3 sequence (DNA): TGTGCCAGCAGTAGGGGACAAGCATCTGGAAACACCATATATTTT.

The rearrangement joins TRBV11-2 to TRBJ1-2, with D unresolved. Germline values: CDR1 SGHAT, CDR2 FQNNGV. CDR3 length: 17 residues. The V gene lost 2 bases and the J gene lost 4 bases, with 20 bases spanning the gap. CDR3 loop: CASSLFPDAGGGYGYTF. In DNA, the CDR3 is TGTGCCAGCAGCTTATTCCCAGATGCGGGAGGCGGCTATGGCTACACCTTC.

About this clone: Other DNA sequences in this sample translate to the same CDR3. The genes are TRBV5-6 and TRBJ1-1, with no clear D. The germline gives CDR1 SGHDT, CDR2 YYEEEE. V dropped 1 base and J dropped 6 bases, with 13 bases sitting between them. This CDR3 is built from 14 residues. The chain's CDR3 is CASSLNKRLAEAFF. The CDR3 nucleotides read TGTGCCAGCAGCTTGAATAAGAGGTTGGCTGAAGCTTTCTTT.

This clone showed up just a few times. This likely traces to a read error, being one base from a far larger clone. This sample includes further DNA sequences coding for the same CDR3. The J gene is TRBJ1-4, the V gene TRBV10-3; D is undetermined. The CDR3 covers 15 residues. From germline, CDR1 is ENHRY and CDR2 SYGVKD. The CDR3 sequence is CASSYEGATNEKLFF. CDR3 DNA: TGTGCCAGCAGTTACGAGGGAGCAACTAATGAAAAACTGTTTTTT.